This record looks at one T cell receptor beta chain sequence and its context. The length of the CDR3 is 14 residues. Germline V gene lookup returns CDR1 WNHNN and CDR2 SYGVQD (reference sequence). Trimming at V came to 3 bases and at J to 6 bases, leaving 3 bases not matched to a gene. The record originates from a study of blood T cell repertoires in COVID-19. Sequencing used immunoSEQ multiplex PCR; TCRdb keeps in-frame clones, though not all of them. Here the sample spans a few hundred thousand clones, 84% being singletons. The chain joins TRBV10-1 to TRBJ2-2; 8 nucleotides agree with TRBD2. The sequenced sample was PBMCs or T cells enriched from blood (not recorded which). This receptor was taken from a woman in her thirties or forties who had recovered from COVID-19. CDR3 region: CASSDGGRPGELFF. CDR3 bases: TGCGCCAGCAGTGACGGCGGGAGGCCCGGGGAGCTGTTTTTT.